These 27 T cell receptor beta chains originate from one sample sequenced in a study of shared clonotypes between healthy human individuals. Data came from immunoSEQ multiplex PCR; TCRdb stores just in-frame clones and leaves some out. The sample gives over a million clones, more than 95% of which show up once; roughly 1.1% is in the top ten. The sample comprised naive CD4+ T cells sorted from blood. Specified subset: CD45RA+ positively selected. The receptors were gathered from a man aged 30 to 45 in good health.

The chain links TRBV9 to TRBJ2-7; D possibly corresponds to TRBD1 (6 bases). V lost 10 bases and J 3 bases, leaving 20 bases between the germline ends. The CDR3 is 14 amino acids. From germline, CDR1 is SGDLS and CDR2 YYNGEE. This CDR3 is CAPPPQGSHYEQYF. Written as DNA, the CDR3 is TGTGCCCCCCCACCACAGGGATCGCACTACGAGCAGTACTTC.

V and J are TRBV18 and TRBJ2-5; the D gene could be TRBD1 or TRBD2 (5 bases each). V lost 3 bases, J lost 4 bases, and 15 bases lay in between. Looked up from germline, CDR1 is KGHSH and CDR2 is LQKENI. The CDR3 is 15 residues long. DNA for the CDR3: TGTGCCAGCTCACCGAAAACGGGACCCGGAGAGACCCAGTACTTC. This translates into CASSPKTGPGETQYF.

This rearrangement joins TRBV28 to TRBJ2-5; perhaps TRBD2 as D (6 bases). V lost 1 base and J 3 bases, leaving 12 bases between the germline ends. The CDR3 consists of 15 residues. In germline, CDR1 is MDHEN, CDR2 SYDVKM. CDR3 DNA: TGTGCCAGCAGTTTATTAGGGTGGGGGGAAGAGACCCAGTACTTC. This gives the protein CASSLLGWGEETQYF.

The V gene is TRBV28, the J gene TRBJ2-7, with D perhaps assigned TRBD1 or TRBD2 (5 bases each). The CDR3 contains 18 residues. Germline CDR1 MDHEN, CDR2 SYDVKM. Trimming took off 4 bases at V and 3 bases at J, with 25 bases between the two ends. The CDR3 region has the DNA TGTGCCAGCAGTTCATCAGATTGGGACCTCCGGGGCCTCTACGAGCAGTACTTC. It yields the protein CASSSSDWDLRGLYEQYF.

This clone was recorded once. The gene calls are TRBV19 and TRBJ2-1; perhaps TRBD2 as D (6 bases). Per germline, CDR1 LNHDA and CDR2 SQIVND (reference sequence). Trimming removed 0 bases at V and 7 bases at J, with 19 bases between. The CDR3 consists of 17 residues. The CDR3 DNA follows: TGTGCCAGTAGTATAGATCATACCAGGAACGGGGGAAATGAGCAGTTCTTC. Translating it yields CASSIDHTRNGGNEQFF.

The genes are TRBV18 and TRBJ1-5; a possible D gene is TRBD1 (5 bases). The CDR3 covers 16 residues. Germline CDR1 and CDR2: KGHSH and LQKENI. V was pared by 3 bases and J by 3 bases, with 15 bases between. DNA of the CDR3: TGTGCCAGCTCACCTAAAGGGGCGAGGGACAATCAGCCCCAGCATTTT. It codes for CASSPKGARDNQPQHF.

The chain combines TRBV2 with TRBJ2-1; TRBD2 might be the D (5 bases). The germline V gene has CDR1 SNHLY and CDR2 FYNNEI. This CDR3 contains 15 residues. The V end was cut by 3 bases, the J end by 4 bases, with 13 bases between. CDR3 region: CASSDLDGGYNEQFF. For the CDR3, the DNA is TGTGCCAGCAGTGACCTGGACGGAGGTTACAATGAGCAGTTCTTC.

Here the CDR3 reads CSTSGGDTQYF. The CDR3 DNA reads TGCAGCACTTCGGGGGGGGATACGCAGTATTTT. The rearrangement joins TRBV29-1 to TRBJ2-3, with TRBD2 matching 8 bases. CDR1 and CDR2 (germline): SQVTM, ANQGSEA. J was trimmed by 6 bases and V by 8 bases; bases with no gene match: 4. This CDR3 has 11 amino acids.

With respect to this clone: This same CDR3 is encoded by further DNA sequences in the sample. The chain couples TRBV5-1 to TRBJ2-7; no definite D call. The germline V gene has CDR1 SGHRS and CDR2 YFSETQ. Trimming removed 3 bases from V and 3 bases from J, with 4 bases in between. CDR3 length: 11 residues. The DNA of the CDR3 is TGCGCCAGCAGCTCAAACTACGAGCAGTACTTC. Amino acids: CASSSNYEQYF.

CDR3 DNA sequence: TGTGCCAGCAGTCATAACTACGAGCAGTACTTC. Its translation: CASSHNYEQYF. The V call is TRBV28, the J call TRBJ2-7; no definite D call. V was pared by 5 bases and J by 3 bases, with 5 bases between. CDR3 length: 11 residues. The V gene's germline CDR1 is MDHEN and CDR2 SYDVKM. The full variable domain, in which reference TRBV28 and TRBJ2-7 provide the parts outside the CDR3, is DVKVTQSSRYLVKRTGEKVFLECVQDMDHENMFWYRQDPGLGLRLIYFSYDVKMKEKGDIPEGYSVSREKKERFSLILESASTNQTSMYLCASSHNYEQYFGPGTRLTVT.

This rearrangement joins TRBV15 to TRBJ2-2; a possible D gene is TRBD1 (6 bases). CDR1 LNHNV and CDR2 YYDKDF come from the germline V gene (reference sequence). V lost 1 base and J 7 bases, leaving 13 bases between the germline ends. The CDR3 consists of 15 residues. DNA of the CDR3: TGTGCCACCAGCAGAGGAAACAGGGCGGGCGGGGAGCTGTTTTTT. Protein sequence: CATSRGNRAGGELFF.

The rearrangement uses TRBV5-4 and TRBJ2-7, with 9 bases lining up with TRBD2. The CDR3 is 15 residues long. V shed 0 bases, J shed 5 bases, and the junction held 6 bases outside the gene matches. Germline loops: CDR1 SGHNT, CDR2 YYREEE (reference sequence). In DNA form, the CDR3 reads TGTGCCAGCAGCTTGGGCGGGACTAGCCATAACGAGCAGTACTTC. Translation: CASSLGGTSHNEQYF.

The chain uses TRBV13 and TRBJ2-1; a weak D match, TRBD1 (5 bases). The CDR3 is 12 amino acids. CDR1 PRHDT and CDR2 FYEKMQ come from the germline V gene (reference sequence). V lost 3 bases and J 10 bases, leaving 10 bases between the germline ends. CDR3 amino acids: CASSFTGREQFF. Here the CDR3 DNA reads TGTGCCAGCAGCTTCACAGGCCGCGAGCAGTTCTTC.

The J gene is TRBJ1-4, the V gene TRBV5-5; the D gene is possibly TRBD1 (5 bases). CDR1 is SGHKS and CDR2 is YYEKEE in the germline V gene (reference sequence). The CDR3 has 15 residues. V lost 4 bases to trimming and J lost 3 bases, with 13 bases between them. The CDR3 nucleotides read TGTGCCAGCAGCCGATTCGGGGCGCCTAATGAAAAACTGTTTTTT. Amino acid sequence: CASSRFGAPNEKLFF.

This sequence joins TRBV5-1 and TRBJ2-7; the match to TRBD1 covers 8 bases. The CDR3 runs to 16 residues. Trimming at V came to 0 bases and at J to 5 bases, leaving 10 bases not matched to a gene. Germline V gene data show CDR1 as SGHRS and CDR2 as YFSETQ. In DNA, the CDR3 is TGCGCCAGCAGCTTGGCCTTGCGGACAGGGTCCCACGAGCAGTACTTC. Its protein is CASSLALRTGSHEQYF.

The CDR3 here is CASPGPAGTYEQYF. The CDR3 nucleotides read TGTGCCAGCCCCGGCCCGGCCGGTACCTACGAGCAGTACTTC. This sequence joins TRBV7-8 and TRBJ2-7; unclear D gene. V was trimmed by 8 bases and J by 2 bases, leaving 16 bases between them. The CDR3 is made up of 14 amino acids. In germline, CDR1 is SGHVS, CDR2 FQNEAQ. The full variable domain, in which reference TRBV7-8 and TRBJ2-7 provide the parts outside the CDR3, is GAGVSQSPRYKVAKRGQDVALRCDPISGHVSLFWYQQALGQGPEFLTYFQNEAQLDKSGLPSDRFFAERPEGSVSTLKIQRTQQEDSAVYLCASPGPAGTYEQYFGPGTRLTVT.

The chain joins TRBV4-1 to TRBJ2-3; D is undetermined. Looked up from germline, CDR1 is MGHRA and CDR2 is YSYEKL. Trimming shortened V by 3 bases and J by 0 bases, and 22 bases separated the two germline ends. The CDR3 has 19 residues. CDR3 in DNA: TGCGCCAGCAGCCAGTTGTGGGGATTAGGTGATTTTAGCACAGATACGCAGTATTTT. This encodes CASSQLWGLGDFSTDTQYF.

This clone was found once. The chain recombines TRBV6-1 with TRBJ2-5; 14 nucleotides match TRBD2. The CDR3 totals 16 residues. From germline, CDR1 is MNHNS and CDR2 SASEGT. V lost 1 base to trimming and J lost 5 bases; unmatched junction nucleotides: 3. Here the CDR3 DNA reads TGTGCCAGCAGTGAAGGGACTAGCGGGAGGTGGGAGACCCAGTACTTC. This translates into CASSEGTSGRWETQYF.

The V call is TRBV27, the J call TRBJ2-7; TRBD1 aligns across 10 bases. Germline V CDR1 and CDR2: MNHEY, SMNVEV (reference sequence). V lost 2 bases and J lost 0; bases outside the gene matches: 4. The CDR3 has 16 amino acids. The CDR3: CASSLGGQGSSYEQYF. The DNA for the CDR3 is TGTGCCAGCAGTTTAGGGGGACAGGGGAGCTCCTACGAGCAGTACTTC.

The chain recombines TRBV18 with TRBJ1-2; D is ambiguous. The germline V gene encodes CDR1 KGHSH and CDR2 LQKENI. The CDR3 totals 15 residues. The V gene lost 2 bases and the J gene lost 0 bases, with 10 bases spanning the gap. In DNA form, the CDR3 reads TGTGCCAGCTCACCAAGGGTCCAGGCTAACTATGGCTACACCTTC. Encoded protein: CASSPRVQANYGYTF.

The chain recombines TRBV2 with TRBJ2-5; 8 bases fit TRBD1. Trimming cost V 0 bases and J 5 bases; bases outside gene matches: 5. From germline, CDR1 is SNHLY and CDR2 FYNNEI. The CDR3 length is 15 residues. The CDR3 spells CASSEASGGGETQYF. CDR3 DNA sequence: TGTGCCAGCAGTGAAGCCTCAGGGGGCGGGGAGACCCAGTACTTC.

The chain carries TRBV11-1 and TRBJ1-5; 8 nucleotides align to TRBD1. Germline V gives CDR1 SGHAT, CDR2 FQDESV (reference sequence). There are 13 residues in the CDR3. The trim removed 5 bases at V and 6 bases at J, leaving 3 bases unmatched. Here the CDR3 DNA reads TGTGCCAGCAGCCAGGGGGCGAGTCAGCCCCAGCATTTT. Translated, it gives CASSQGASQPQHF. The full variable domain, with the rest looked up from reference TRBV11-1 and TRBJ1-5, is EAEVAQSPRYKITEKSQAVAFWCDPISGHATLYWYRQILGQGPELLVQFQDESVVDDSQLPKDRFSAERLKGVDSTLKIQPAELGDSAMYLCASSQGASQPQHFGDGTRLSIL.

V gene TRBV7-9 combines with J gene TRBJ2-5; a possible D gene is TRBD1 (6 bases). V lost 5 bases, J lost 0 bases, and 19 bases lay in between. Germline assignment: CDR1 SEHNR and CDR2 FQNEAQ (reference sequence). This CDR3 region has 17 residues. For the CDR3, the DNA is TGTGCCAGCAGCCCCGCTTACGGCAGGGGAAACCAAGAGACCCAGTACTTC. This sequence encodes CASSPAYGRGNQETQYF.

The chain links TRBV9 to TRBJ1-5; perhaps TRBD1 as D (5 bases). The CDR3 is 15 amino acids. Germline CDR1 reads SGDLS; CDR2 reads YYNGEE. V shed 2 bases and J shed 2 bases, with 11 bases lying between them. This CDR3 reads CASSVGQGRNQPQHF. The CDR3 DNA reads TGTGCCAGCAGCGTGGGCCAGGGACGCAATCAGCCCCAGCATTTT.

The chain combines TRBV28 with TRBJ2-3; 8 bases are shared with TRBD1. Germline V gene sequence: CDR1 MDHEN, CDR2 SYDVKM. CDR3 length: 15 residues. V was pared by 7 bases and J by 5 bases, with 11 bases of the junction left unmatched. CDR3 bases: TGTGCCAGCATACCAGGGGGCTTTGGAGGAGATACGCAGTATTTT. Translated: CASIPGGFGGDTQYF.

The V gene is TRBV15, the J gene TRBJ2-1; D not certain. The germline gives CDR1 LNHNV, CDR2 YYDKDF (reference sequence). V lost 1 base and J 8 bases, leaving 9 bases between the germline ends. CDR3 size: 13 residues. The CDR3 region is CATSRVLVDEQFF. CDR3 in DNA: TGTGCCACCAGCAGAGTACTTGTGGATGAGCAGTTCTTC.

This chain links TRBV5-4 with TRBJ2-1, with a tentative D call TRBD2 (6 bases). From germline, CDR1 is SGHNT and CDR2 YYREEE (reference sequence). This CDR3 is built from 15 residues. Deletions cut 3 bases from V and 6 bases from J, with 16 bases between. CDR3 nucleotide sequence: TGTGCCAGCAGCTCTGAGGGACTTTCGCCCAATGAGCAGTTCTTC. This translates into CASSSEGLSPNEQFF.